This is a list of T cell receptor beta chains from one sample in a study of T cell responses to AZD1222 COVID-19 vaccine. Clones were read by immunoSEQ multiplex PCR, and TCRdb kept only the in-frame ones, dropping some. The data contain 150,000 to 200,000 clones, roughly 94% of them singletons. The sequencing used peripheral blood, collected 28 days after the second AZD1222 dose. Every receptor here comes from an adult who received the AZD1222 COVID-19 vaccine. Each CDR3 is given with its conserved first and last residue. D genes are given only for firm matches. Size values are once, few and many counts, or a class for expanded clones, and some rows have none.

CDR3 length,clone size,J gene,V gene,D gene,CDR3 protein,CDR3 DNA
15,few,TRBJ1-5,TRBV6-5,TRBD1,CASRRGQPVDQPQHF,TGTGCCAGCAGGAGGGGACAGCCAGTCGATCAGCCCCAGCATTTT
14,few,TRBJ1-1,TRBV5-1,TRBD1,CASSSLTGGTEAFF,TGCGCCAGCAGCTCCCTCACAGGGGGCACTGAAGCTTTCTTT
17,.,TRBJ2-7,TRBV13,TRBD2,CASSLTSGGPSSYEQYF,TGTGCCAGCAGCCTGACTAGCGGGGGGCCGAGCTCCTACGAGCAGTACTTC
17,.,TRBJ1-2,TRBV5-1,TRBD1,CASSLGRQGVIDYGYTF,TGCGCCAGCAGCTTGGGAAGACAGGGGGTGATCGACTATGGCTACACCTTC
14,.,TRBJ1-1,TRBV6-5,.,CASSYGGRGTEAFF,TGTGCCAGCAGTTACGGGGGAAGGGGCACTGAAGCTTTCTTT
16,.,TRBJ2-6,TRBV9,.,CASSVTGGPGANVLTF,TGTGCCAGCAGCGTAACGGGGGGCCCTGGGGCCAACGTCCTGACTTTC
14,.,TRBJ2-7,TRBV5-1,TRBD2,CASSLAAGVYEQYF,TGCGCCAGCAGCTTGGCCGCGGGGGTCTACGAGCAGTACTTC
14,.,TRBJ2-2,TRBV10-3,TRBD2,CATLGTSYTGELFF,TGTGCCACTCTAGGGACTAGCTACACCGGGGAGCTGTTTTTT
15,.,TRBJ2-7,TRBV10-3,.,CAIRAGTAPSYEQYF,TGTGCCATCAGGGCCGGGACGGCACCCTCCTACGAGCAGTACTTC
14,.,TRBJ2-7,TRBV18,.,CASSPSGFSYEQYF,TGTGCCAGCTCACCTTCGGGGTTCTCCTACGAGCAGTACTTC
14,.,TRBJ2-7,TRBV6-5,.,CASSLEGPPYEQYF,TGTGCCAGCAGTCTCGAGGGGCCCCCCTACGAGCAGTACTTC
13,.,TRBJ2-5,TRBV2,.,CASSGRGQETQYF,TGTGCCAGCAGTGGGCGGGGCCAAGAGACCCAGTACTTC
12,.,TRBJ1-2,TRBV3-1/TRBV3-2,.,CASSQRVYGYTF,TGTGCCAGCAGCCAAAGGGTGTATGGCTACACCTTC
14,.,TRBJ2-5,TRBV9,TRBD1,CASSARTGQETQYF,TGTGCCAGCAGCGCCCGGACAGGGCAAGAGACCCAGTACTTC
13,.,TRBJ1-1,TRBV6-6,.,CASTNALQSEAFF,TGTGCCAGCACCAACGCCCTTCAATCGGAAGCTTTCTTT
13,.,TRBJ1-1,TRBV29-1,.,CSVEVAMNTEAFF,TGCAGCGTTGAAGTCGCCATGAACACTGAAGCTTTCTTT
14,.,TRBJ1-5,TRBV7-2,.,CASSGGGGYQPQHF,TGTGCCAGCAGCGGAGGGGGAGGGTATCAGCCCCAGCATTTT
11,.,TRBJ1-3,TRBV10-3,.,CAISRENTIYF,TGTGCCATCAGCAGGGAAAACACCATATATTTT
15,.,TRBJ1-2,TRBV25-1,.,CASSEPGPGVYGYTF,TGTGCCAGCAGTGAACCAGGGCCCGGTGTCTATGGCTACACCTTC
15,.,TRBJ1-5,TRBV5-8,TRBD1,CASSRGQGLYQPQHF,TGTGCCAGCAGCCGCGGACAGGGCTTGTACCAGCCCCAGCATTTT
14,.,TRBJ1-2,TRBV28,TRBD1,CASWDRGSNYGYTF,TGTGCCAGCTGGGACAGGGGAAGTAACTATGGCTACACCTTC
15,.,TRBJ2-1,TRBV13,TRBD1,CASSLGRTGGNEQFF,TGTGCCAGCAGCTTAGGGAGGACAGGCGGCAATGAGCAGTTCTTC
15,.,TRBJ2-7,TRBV3-1/TRBV3-2,TRBD2,CASSQSGGWGYEQYF,TGTGCCAGCAGCCAAAGCGGGGGTTGGGGATACGAGCAGTACTTC